Listed here are 15 T cell receptor beta chains from one sample, sequenced in a study of blood T cell repertoires in COVID-19. The table came from immunoSEQ multiplex PCR; TCRdb's copy has only in-frame clones and leaves some out. The sample holds 130,000 or so clones, approximately 90% seen once. The sample consisted of peripheral blood. These receptors were taken from a man aged 65 to 85 with active COVID-19.

This rearrangement joins TRBV6-2 or TRBV6-3 to TRBJ2-1; 8 nucleotides agree with TRBD2. The CDR3 length is 17 residues. Germline V lookup: CDR1 MNHEY, CDR2 SVGEGT. Trimming took 4 bases from V and 0 from J; bases not matched to a gene: 8. The DNA of the CDR3 is TGTGCCAGCAGTTCCCGGACTAGCCGAAGCTCCTACAATGAGCAGTTCTTC. Protein product: CASSSRTSRSSYNEQFF.

The chain uses TRBV15 and TRBJ2-6, with a weak D call TRBD2 (6 bases). This CDR3 spans 15 amino acids. The germline V and J ends were trimmed by 6 bases and 1 base, with 10 bases remaining between them. Germline lookup yields CDR1 LNHNV and CDR2 YYDKDF (reference sequence). This CDR3 reads CATSVGGSGANVLTF. CDR3 in DNA: TGTGCCACCAGTGTCGGGGGTTCTGGGGCCAACGTCCTGACTTTC.

This clone was detected only a few times. V and J are TRBV9 and TRBJ2-5; 14 positions agree with TRBD2. Germline loops: CDR1 SGDLS, CDR2 YYNGEE. The CDR3 covers 18 residues. The ends lost 4 bases at V and 4 bases at J; junction bases unmatched: 12. As DNA, the CDR3 is TGTGCCAGCAGCTTCGGGACTAGCGGGAGAGCATGGGGAGAGACCCAGTACTTC. It codes for CASSFGTSGRAWGETQYF.

This sequence joins TRBV18 and TRBJ1-1; no clear D. This CDR3 comprises 14 residues. Trimming removed 2 bases from V and 1 base from J, with 8 bases in between. Per germline, CDR1 KGHSH and CDR2 LQKENI. CDR3: CASSPFGENTEAFF. CDR3 sequence (DNA): TGTGCCAGCTCACCATTTGGAGAGAACACTGAAGCTTTCTTT.

The rearrangement joins TRBV10-1 to TRBJ2-1; the match to TRBD2 covers 9 bases. The germline V gene has CDR1 WNHNN and CDR2 SYGVQD (reference sequence). The CDR3 contains 15 residues. J gave up 2 bases and V 3 bases, and 2 bases lay outside the gene matches. The CDR3 DNA is TGCGCCAGCAGTGAAGGACTAGCGACCTACAATGAGCAGTTCTTC. It yields the protein CASSEGLATYNEQFF.

About this clone: A read error may produce the germline difference seen at one junction end. V and J are TRBV30 and TRBJ2-1, with D possibly being TRBD1 (5 bases). The germline gives CDR1 GTSNPN, CDR2 SVGIG (reference sequence). This CDR3 contains 15 residues. CDR3: CAWSPLGVSSNEQFF. CDR3 bases: TGTGCCTGGAGCCCTCTAGGGGTATCCTCCAATGAGCAGTTCTTC. The whole variable domain, remainder taken from reference TRBV30 and TRBJ2-1, is SQTIHQWPATLVQPVGSPLSLECTVEGTSNPNLYWYRQAAGRGLQLLFYSVGIGQISSEVPQNLSASRPQDRQFILSSKKLLLSDSGFYLCAWSPLGVSSNEQFFGPGTRLTVL.

The chain is built from TRBV11-2 and TRBJ1-1, with D unclear. Germline-derived CDR1 and CDR2 are SGHAT and FQNNGV. The CDR3 is 13 amino acids. V lost 4 bases, J lost 2 bases, and 8 bases lay in between. CDR3 coding DNA: TGTGCCAGCAGCTATCCAGGTAACACTGAAGCTTTCTTT. Its protein is CASSYPGNTEAFF.

The genes are TRBV9 and TRBJ1-1; no clear D gene. This CDR3 contains 14 residues. Germline values: CDR1 SGDLS, CDR2 YYNGEE. Trimming cost V 0 bases and J 5 bases, with 11 bases left between them. The CDR3 loop is CASSVDGGSTEAFF. DNA of the CDR3: TGTGCCAGCAGCGTAGATGGCGGGTCTACTGAAGCTTTCTTT.

The J gene is TRBJ2-2, the V gene TRBV2; D ambiguous. CDR3 length: 14 residues. CDR1 is SNHLY, CDR2 FYNNEI, per germline. V lost 6 bases, J lost 4 bases, and 12 bases lay in between. CDR3 loop: CASRLLVLTGELFF. For the CDR3, the DNA is TGTGCCAGCAGACTACTGGTACTCACCGGGGAGCTGTTTTTT.

This chain joins TRBV19 and TRBJ1-1; 8 bases fit TRBD1. The CDR3 covers 14 residues. Germline CDR1 reads LNHDA; CDR2 reads SQIVND (reference sequence). Trimming took 6 bases from V and 5 from J; bases not matched to a gene: 8. DNA for the CDR3: TGTGCCAGTAGCCGGTCGGACAGGGTTACTGAAGCTTTCTTT. This gives the protein CASSRSDRVTEAFF.

This clone has just a few counts. The chain joins TRBV2 to TRBJ1-5, with no clear D. The CDR3 is 15 residues long. V shed 10 bases and J shed 0 bases, with 16 bases lying between them. Germline values: CDR1 SNHLY, CDR2 FYNNEI. DNA for the CDR3: TGTGCCATCGCCCCGGAGGGCCATAGCAATCAGCCCCAGCATTTT. It specifies CAIAPEGHSNQPQHF.

V usage is TRBV18 and J usage is TRBJ1-1; no clear D. This CDR3 spans 13 amino acids. V was cut by 6 bases and J by 2 bases, with 10 bases left in between. Looked up from germline, CDR1 is KGHSH and CDR2 is LQKENI. CDR3 region: CASSGRDNTEAFF. CDR3 nucleotide sequence: TGTGCCAGCTCCGGACGGGATAACACTGAAGCTTTCTTT.

The V call is TRBV11-2, the J call TRBJ2-6; D is uncertain. V lost 5 bases to trimming and J lost 4 bases, with 6 bases between them. CDR1 SGHAT and CDR2 FQNNGV come from the germline V gene. The CDR3 covers 13 residues. CDR3 protein: CASSPSGANVLTF. The CDR3 bases are TGTGCCAGCAGCCCCTCCGGGGCCAACGTCCTGACTTTC.

V usage is TRBV6-2 or TRBV6-3 and J usage is TRBJ2-7; 11 bases are a match to TRBD2. Germline loops: CDR1 MNHEY, CDR2 SVGEGT. J was trimmed by 3 bases and V by 6 bases; bases with no gene match: 7. The CDR3 has 15 residues. CDR3 nucleotide sequence: TGTGCCAGCAGCTCCGGGACTAGCGGTCTCTACGAGCAGTACTTC. It specifies CASSSGTSGLYEQYF.

This sequence joins TRBV4-1 and TRBJ1-2; no reliable D call. V lost 4 bases to trimming and J lost 8 bases, with 17 bases between them. Germline CDR1 reads MGHRA; CDR2 reads YSYEKL. The CDR3 is 14 residues long. The CDR3: CASSRSDSGSGYTF. The CDR3 DNA sequence: TGCGCCAGCAGCCGGTCTGACTCTGGCAGCGGCTACACCTTC.